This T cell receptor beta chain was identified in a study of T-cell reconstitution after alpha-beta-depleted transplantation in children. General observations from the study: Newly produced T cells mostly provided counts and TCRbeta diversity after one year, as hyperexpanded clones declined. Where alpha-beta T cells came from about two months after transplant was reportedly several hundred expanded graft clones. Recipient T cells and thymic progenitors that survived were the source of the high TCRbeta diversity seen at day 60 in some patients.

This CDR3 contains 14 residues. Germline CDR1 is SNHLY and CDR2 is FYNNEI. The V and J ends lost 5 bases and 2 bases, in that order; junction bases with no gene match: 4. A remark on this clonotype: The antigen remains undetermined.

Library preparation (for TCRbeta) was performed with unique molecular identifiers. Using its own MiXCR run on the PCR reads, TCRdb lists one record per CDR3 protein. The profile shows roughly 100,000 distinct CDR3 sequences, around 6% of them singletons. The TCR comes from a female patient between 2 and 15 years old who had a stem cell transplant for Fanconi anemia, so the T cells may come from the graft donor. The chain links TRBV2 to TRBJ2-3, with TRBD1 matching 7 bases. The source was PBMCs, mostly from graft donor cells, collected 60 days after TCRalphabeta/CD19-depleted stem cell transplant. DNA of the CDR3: TGTGCCAGCAGTTTTACAGGGGACACAGATACGCAGTATTTT. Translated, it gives CASSFTGDTDTQYF.